This is a list of T cell receptor beta chains from one sample in a study of blood T cell repertoires in COVID-19. Repertoires were generated with immunoSEQ multiplex PCR, while TCRdb's copy carries only in-frame clones and drops some. This sample has roughly 140,000 clones, with about 81% found just once. The sequenced sample was peripheral blood. The source is a woman older than 75 with acute or convalescent COVID-19. Both conserved end residues are part of each CDR3. D genes are given only for firm matches. Only some rows state a clone size, as once, few, many or a class for expanded clones.

TRBV29-1,NA,TRBJ1-2,13,NA,CSVGPGQDYGYTF,NA
TRBV10-1,NA,TRBJ2-1,13,NA,CASSDAGRSEQFF,TGCGCCAGCAGCGACGCGGGGCGAAGTGAGCAGTTCTTC
TRBV2,few,TRBJ2-6,16,TRBD1,CASSRDRYSGANVLTF,TGTGCCAGCAGCCGGGACAGGTACTCTGGGGCCAACGTCCTGACTTTC
TRBV12-3/TRBV12-4,NA,TRBJ2-3,13,NA,CASSSWGVNTQYF,TGTGCCAGCAGTTCCTGGGGGGTTAATACGCAGTATTTT
TRBV2,NA,TRBJ2-7,14,TRBD2,CASRSRETSIEQYF,TGTGCCAGCAGGAGTCGGGAGACTAGCATCGAGCAGTACTTC
TRBV28,NA,TRBJ1-1,13,NA,CASSLIANTEAFF,TGTGCCAGCAGTTTAATAGCGAACACTGAAGCTTTCTTT
TRBV5-1,NA,TRBJ2-7,15,TRBD1,CASSPRWTGPSEQYF,TGCGCCAGCAGCCCCCGGTGGACAGGGCCCTCTGAGCAGTACTTC
TRBV2,NA,TRBJ2-2,13,NA,CASSRDHTGELFF,TGTGCCAGCAGCCGCGATCACACCGGGGAGCTGTTTTTT
TRBV11-2,NA,TRBJ1-1,14,NA,CASSLVPGGTEAFF,TGTGCCAGCAGCTTAGTTCCGGGTGGGACTGAAGCTTTCTTT
TRBV18,NA,TRBJ2-7,15,NA,CASSPGRFLSYEQYF,TGTGCCAGCTCACCAGGGCGTTTCCTCTCCTACGAGCAGTACTTC
TRBV4-1,NA,TRBJ1-2,15,TRBD1,CASSQVDRVVRGYTF,TGCGCCAGCAGCCAAGTCGACAGGGTTGTCCGTGGCTACACCTTC
TRBV2,NA,TRBJ2-5,13,NA,CASSDNTQETQYF,TGTGCCAGCAGTGATAACACCCAAGAGACCCAGTACTTC
TRBV28,NA,TRBJ2-7,13,TRBD1,CASSLDRDHEQYF,TGTGCCAGCAGTCTGGACAGGGACCACGAGCAGTACTTC
TRBV7-9,NA,TRBJ2-5,15,NA,CASSWHRVGRETQYF,TGTGCCAGCAGCTGGCACAGGGTGGGGCGAGAGACCCAGTACTTC
TRBV5-1,NA,TRBJ2-5,15,TRBD2,CASSLRAGLQETQYF,TGCGCCAGCAGCTTGCGAGCGGGACTCCAAGAGACCCAGTACTTC
TRBV10-3,NA,TRBJ2-2,16,TRBD2,CAISFTSGGNTGELFF,TGTGCCATCAGTTTCACTAGCGGGGGTAACACCGGGGAGCTGTTTTTT
TRBV5-4,NA,TRBJ2-5,15,TRBD2,CASSLAGTSGETQYF,TGTGCCAGCAGCTTGGCCGGGACTAGCGGGGAGACCCAGTACTTC
TRBV2,NA,TRBJ2-3,15,NA,CASRRDTFTTDTQYF,TGTGCCAGCAGGAGGGACACCTTTACCACAGATACGCAGTATTTT
TRBV24-1,NA,TRBJ2-1,17,TRBD2,CATSDTSSGGDVNEQFF,TGTGCCACCAGTGATACCTCTAGCGGGGGGGATGTGAATGAGCAGTTCTTC
TRBV30,NA,TRBJ2-5,15,TRBD2,CAWSIRLAQQETQYF,TGTGCCTGGAGCATACGACTAGCGCAACAAGAGACCCAGTACTTC
TRBV7-9,NA,TRBJ1-3,14,NA,CASSSRVSGNTIYF,TGTGCCAGCAGCTCCAGGGTCTCTGGAAACACCATATATTTT
TRBV30,NA,TRBJ1-1,13,TRBD1,CAWTTGTGTEAFF,TGTGCCTGGACGACAGGGACGGGAACTGAAGCTTTCTTT
TRBV5-6,NA,TRBJ2-7,15,TRBD1,CASSYSGTVNYEQYF,TGTGCCAGCAGCTACTCCGGGACAGTTAACTACGAGCAGTACTTC
TRBV3-1/TRBV3-2,NA,TRBJ2-1,20,TRBD2,CASSQDRPVPAGGPYNEQFF,TGTGCCAGCAGCCAAGATCGCCCGGTCCCAGCGGGGGGGCCCTACAATGAGCAGTTCTTC
TRBV2,few,TRBJ1-1,13,NA,CASSVDIPSWAFF,TGTGCCAGCAGTGTAGACATTCCCTCTTGGGCTTTCTTT
TRBV7-2,NA,TRBJ2-7,14,NA,CASSLGTETYEQYF,TGTGCCAGCAGCTTAGGAACAGAGACCTACGAGCAGTACTTC
TRBV18,once,TRBJ1-2,13,NA,CASSPNAGEGYTF,TGTGCCAGCTCACCCAACGCGGGGGAAGGCTACACCTTC
TRBV29-1,NA,TRBJ1-1,13,NA,CSVGAGVITEAFF,TGCAGCGTTGGTGCCGGGGTGATCACTGAAGCTTTCTTT
TRBV5-1,NA,TRBJ1-2,15,TRBD1,CASRAPGQANYGYTF,TGCGCCAGCAGGGCACCGGGACAGGCGAACTATGGCTACACCTTC
TRBV19,NA,TRBJ2-7,12,NA,CASSTDPYEQYF,TGTGCCAGTAGCACAGACCCATACGAGCAGTACTTC
TRBV28,NA,TRBJ2-3,18,TRBD2,CASSLSPGAGAWGDTQYF,TGTGCCAGCAGTTTATCCCCCGGAGCGGGGGCATGGGGAGATACGCAGTATTTT
TRBV2,NA,TRBJ2-7,15,TRBD1,CASSGGQGRVYEQYF,TGTGCCAGCAGTGGTGGACAGGGGCGGGTCTACGAGCAGTACTTC
TRBV19,NA,TRBJ2-1,16,NA,CASSRAGPSSYNEQFF,TGTGCCAGTAGTCGCGCAGGGCCGAGCTCCTACAATGAGCAGTTCTTC
TRBV3-1/TRBV3-2,NA,TRBJ1-3,15,NA,CASSPSPDSGNTIYF,TGTGCCAGCAGCCCCTCCCCAGACTCTGGAAACACCATATATTTT
TRBV28,NA,TRBJ1-1,15,NA,CASSLGGLTNTEAFF,TGTGCCAGCAGTTTGGGAGGTCTGACGAACACTGAAGCTTTCTTT
TRBV5-1,NA,TRBJ2-7,16,TRBD2,CASSFLAGASSYEQYF,TGCGCCAGCAGCTTCCTAGCGGGAGCGTCCTCCTACGAGCAGTACTTC
TRBV27,NA,TRBJ1-5,16,TRBD1,CASSLNGQGGDQPQHF,TGTGCCAGCAGTCTAAACGGACAGGGAGGGGATCAGCCCCAGCATTTT
TRBV27,once,TRBJ2-7,17,TRBD2,CASSLQGLAGNPYEQYF,TGTGCCAGCAGTTTACAGGGACTAGCGGGGAATCCCTACGAGCAGTACTTC
TRBV5-1,few,TRBJ1-2,13,NA,CASSLDRWDGYTF,TGCGCCAGCAGCTTGGACAGGTGGGATGGCTACACCTTC
TRBV19,NA,TRBJ2-5,13,NA,CASSRVSQETQYF,TGTGCCAGTAGTAGAGTGAGCCAAGAGACCCAGTACTTC